This TCR beta chain is from a study of vaccination and CD4 T cells after COVID-19. As for the study in general: Sampling post-COVID took place a median approximately 100 days after diagnosis (range 35 to 161). Study-wide results and caveats: Median SARS-CoV-2-reactive clonotypes rose from approximately 21 to 38, not significantly.

This CDR3 spans 14 amino acids. The germline V gene encodes CDR1 SQVTM and CDR2 ANQGSEA. V was cut by 6 bases and J by 1 base, with 14 bases left in between. Concerning this clonotype: Its target is unknown.

Sequencing of DNA taken from cultured CD4+ T cells relied on the Oncomine TCR Beta short-read assay. TCRdb ran MiXCR on the PCR reads and lists one entry per CDR3 protein. This table holds 9,000 to 13,000 distinct CDR3 sequences, around 40% found once. Treatment denoted: roughly ten-day PBMC culture with coronavirus spike peptide pools or control peptides (ViraFEST assay). ViraFEST relied on peptide pools to expand antigen-specific T cells; the TCRs were sequenced afterward. The source is a human donor who had recovered from COVID-19. This chain uses TRBV29-1 with TRBJ2-3, with D perhaps given as TRBD1 or TRBD2 (5 bases each). The input for sequencing was CD4+ T cells from blood, cultured in vitro, taken after SARS-CoV-2 vaccination. The CDR3 loop is CSVARGARTDTQYF. The CDR3 DNA follows: TGCAGCGTGGCCAGAGGGGCTCGCACAGATACGCAGTATTTT.